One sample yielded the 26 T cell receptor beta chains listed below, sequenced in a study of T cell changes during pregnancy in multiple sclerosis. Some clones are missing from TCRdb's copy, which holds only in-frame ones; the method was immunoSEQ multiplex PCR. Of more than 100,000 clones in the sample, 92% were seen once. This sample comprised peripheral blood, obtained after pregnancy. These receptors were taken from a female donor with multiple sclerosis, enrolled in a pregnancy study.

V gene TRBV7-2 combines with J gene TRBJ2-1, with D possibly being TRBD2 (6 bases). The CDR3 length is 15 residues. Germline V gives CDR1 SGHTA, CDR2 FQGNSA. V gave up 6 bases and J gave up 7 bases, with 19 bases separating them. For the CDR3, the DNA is TGTGCCAGCAGTGGGCGGGGCGAAAAAACAAATGAGCAGTTCTTC. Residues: CASSGRGEKTNEQFF.

As DNA, the CDR3 is TGTGCCAGTAGTATCGGCAGACAGTCCCCTGGAAACACCATATATTTT. Translated, it gives CASSIGRQSPGNTIYF. The V call is TRBV19, the J call TRBJ1-3, with TRBD1 as a possible D gene (5 bases). Trimming shortened V by 3 bases and J by 2 bases, and 14 bases separated the two germline ends. There are 16 residues in the CDR3. Per germline, CDR1 LNHDA and CDR2 SQIVND (reference sequence).

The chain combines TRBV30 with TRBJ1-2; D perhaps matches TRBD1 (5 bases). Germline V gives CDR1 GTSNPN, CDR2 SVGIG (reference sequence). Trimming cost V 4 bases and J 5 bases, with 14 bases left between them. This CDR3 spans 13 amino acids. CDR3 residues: CAWTGRQFYGYTF. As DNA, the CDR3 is TGTGCCTGGACAGGGCGGCAATTTTATGGCTACACCTTC.

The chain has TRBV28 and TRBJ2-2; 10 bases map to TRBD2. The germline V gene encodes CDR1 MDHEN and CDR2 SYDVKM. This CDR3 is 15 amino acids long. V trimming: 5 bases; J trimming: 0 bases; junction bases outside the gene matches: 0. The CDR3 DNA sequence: TGTGCCAGCAGTCTAGCGGGAGCGAACACCGGGGAGCTGTTTTTT. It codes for CASSLAGANTGELFF.

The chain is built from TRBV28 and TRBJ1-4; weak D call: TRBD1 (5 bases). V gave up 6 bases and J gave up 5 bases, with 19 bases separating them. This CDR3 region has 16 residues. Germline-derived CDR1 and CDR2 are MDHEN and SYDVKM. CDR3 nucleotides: TGTGCCAGCAGGAGCGGGGCCCTCCAAGGAAATGAAAAACTGTTTTTT. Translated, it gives CASRSGALQGNEKLFF.

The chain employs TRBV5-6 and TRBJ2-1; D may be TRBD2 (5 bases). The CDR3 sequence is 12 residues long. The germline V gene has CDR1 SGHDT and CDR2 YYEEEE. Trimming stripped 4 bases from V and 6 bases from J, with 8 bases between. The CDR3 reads CASSREINEQFF. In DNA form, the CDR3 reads TGTGCCAGCAGCCGGGAAATCAATGAGCAGTTCTTC.

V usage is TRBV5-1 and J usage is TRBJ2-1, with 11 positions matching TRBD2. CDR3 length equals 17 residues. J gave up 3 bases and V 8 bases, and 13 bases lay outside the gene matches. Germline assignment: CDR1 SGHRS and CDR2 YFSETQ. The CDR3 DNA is TGCGCCAGACCCCCAGGGGTCGGGACTAGCGGCTACAATGAGCAGTTCTTC. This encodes CARPPGVGTSGYNEQFF. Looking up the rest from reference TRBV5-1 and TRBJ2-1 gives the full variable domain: KAGVTQTPRYLIKTRGQQVTLSCSPISGHRSVSWYQQTPGQGLQFLFEYFSETQRNKGNFPGRFSGRQFSNSRSEMNVSTLELGDSALYLCARPPGVGTSGYNEQFFGPGTRLTVL.

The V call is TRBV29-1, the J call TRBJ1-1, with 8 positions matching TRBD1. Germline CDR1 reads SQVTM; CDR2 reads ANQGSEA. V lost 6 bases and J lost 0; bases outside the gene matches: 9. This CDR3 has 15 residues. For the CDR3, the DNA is TGCAGCGTGATACCGGGACAGGAAATGAACACTGAAGCTTTCTTT. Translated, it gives CSVIPGQEMNTEAFF. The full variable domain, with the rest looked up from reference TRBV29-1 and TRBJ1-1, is SAVISQKPSRDICQRGTSLTIQCQVDSQVTMMFWYRQQPGQSLTLIATANQGSEATYESGFVIDKFPISRPNLTFSTLTVSNMSPEDSSIYLCSVIPGQEMNTEAFFGQGTRLTVV.

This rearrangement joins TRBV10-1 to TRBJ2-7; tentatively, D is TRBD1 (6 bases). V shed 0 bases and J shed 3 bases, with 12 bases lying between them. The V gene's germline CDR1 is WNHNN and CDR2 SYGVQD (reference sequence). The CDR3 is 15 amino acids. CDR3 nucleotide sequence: TGCGCCAGCAGTGAGTCGAGGACAGACGGCTACGAGCAGTACTTC. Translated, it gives CASSESRTDGYEQYF.

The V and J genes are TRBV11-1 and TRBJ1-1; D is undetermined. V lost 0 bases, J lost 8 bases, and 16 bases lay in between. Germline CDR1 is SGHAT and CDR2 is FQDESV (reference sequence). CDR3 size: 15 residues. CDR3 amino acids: CASSLALEDLVEAFF. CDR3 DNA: TGTGCCAGCAGCTTAGCGCTTGAGGATTTGGTAGAAGCTTTCTTT. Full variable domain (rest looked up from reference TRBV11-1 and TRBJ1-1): EAEVAQSPRYKITEKSQAVAFWCDPISGHATLYWYRQILGQGPELLVQFQDESVVDDSQLPKDRFSAERLKGVDSTLKIQPAELGDSAMYLCASSLALEDLVEAFFGQGTRLTVV.

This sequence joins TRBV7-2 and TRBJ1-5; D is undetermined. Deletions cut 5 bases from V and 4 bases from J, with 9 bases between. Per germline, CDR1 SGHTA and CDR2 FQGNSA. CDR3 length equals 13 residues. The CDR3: CASSPPQNQPQHF. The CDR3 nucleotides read TGTGCCAGCAGCCCCCCCCAAAATCAGCCCCAGCATTTT. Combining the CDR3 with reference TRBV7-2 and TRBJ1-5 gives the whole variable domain GAGVSQSPSNKVTEKGKDVELRCDPISGHTALYWYRQSLGQGLEFLIYFQGNSAPDKSGLPSDRFSAERTGGSVSTLTIQRTQQEDSAVYLCASSPPQNQPQHFGDGTRLSIL.

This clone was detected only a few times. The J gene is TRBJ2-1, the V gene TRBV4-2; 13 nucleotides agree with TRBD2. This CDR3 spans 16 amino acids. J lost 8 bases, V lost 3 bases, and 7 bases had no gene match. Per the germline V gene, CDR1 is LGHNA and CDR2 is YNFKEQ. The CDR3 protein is CASSHGLAGVSDEQFF. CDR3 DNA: TGTGCCAGCAGCCATGGACTAGCGGGAGTTTCGGATGAGCAGTTCTTC.

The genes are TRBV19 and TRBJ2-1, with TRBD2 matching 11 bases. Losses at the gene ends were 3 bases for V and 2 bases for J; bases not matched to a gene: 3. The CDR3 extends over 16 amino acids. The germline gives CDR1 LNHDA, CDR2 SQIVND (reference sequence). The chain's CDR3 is CASSITLAGAYNEQFF. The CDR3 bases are TGTGCCAGTAGTATTACACTAGCGGGGGCCTACAATGAGCAGTTCTTC.

CDR3 sequence (DNA): TGTGCCACCAGCAGAGAAAATCGAGGCGGGCCGGGCTACAATGAGCAGTTCTTC. Translation: CATSRENRGGPGYNEQFF. The rearrangement uses TRBV15 and TRBJ2-1; D perhaps matches TRBD2 (5 bases). The CDR3 is 18 amino acids. Looked up from germline, CDR1 is LNHNV and CDR2 is YYDKDF (reference sequence). V was clipped by 0 bases and J by 3 bases, with 18 bases between them.

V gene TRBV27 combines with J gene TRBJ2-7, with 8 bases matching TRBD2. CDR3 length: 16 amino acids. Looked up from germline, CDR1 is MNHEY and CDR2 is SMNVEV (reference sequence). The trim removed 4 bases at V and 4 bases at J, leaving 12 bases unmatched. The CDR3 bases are TGTGCCAGCAGTTCCGATACCGGGACTAGAGGATACGAGCAGTACTTC. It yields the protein CASSSDTGTRGYEQYF.

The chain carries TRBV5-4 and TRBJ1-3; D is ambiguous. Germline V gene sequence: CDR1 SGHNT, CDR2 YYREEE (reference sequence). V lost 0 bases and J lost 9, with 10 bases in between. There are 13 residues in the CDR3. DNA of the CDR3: TGTGCCAGCAGCTTGGAAGATCGGAGCACCATATATTTT. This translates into CASSLEDRSTIYF.

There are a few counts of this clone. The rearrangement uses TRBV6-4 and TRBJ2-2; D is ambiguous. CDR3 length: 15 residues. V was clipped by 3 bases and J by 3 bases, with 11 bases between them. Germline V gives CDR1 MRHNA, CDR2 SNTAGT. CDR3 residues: CASSEVNGDTGELFF. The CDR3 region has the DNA TGTGCCAGCAGTGAGGTGAACGGAGACACCGGGGAGCTGTTTTTT.

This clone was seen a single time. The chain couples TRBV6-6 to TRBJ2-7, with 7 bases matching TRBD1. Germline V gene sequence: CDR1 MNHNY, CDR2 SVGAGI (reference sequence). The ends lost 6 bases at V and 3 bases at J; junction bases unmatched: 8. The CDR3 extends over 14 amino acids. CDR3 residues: CASSKDRNLYEQYF. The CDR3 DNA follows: TGTGCCAGCAGCAAGGACAGGAACCTCTACGAGCAGTACTTC.

The CDR3, as DNA: TGTGCCAGCAGCGACGGGACAGGGCCCCCCTACGAGCAGTACTTC. Translating gives CASSDGTGPPYEQYF. The rearrangement links TRBV2 to TRBJ2-7; 9 bases are a match to TRBD1. The junction had 8 bases not matched to a gene; V was cut back by 6 bases and J by 2 bases. Germline CDR1 is SNHLY and CDR2 is FYNNEI. The CDR3 loop spans 15 amino acids.

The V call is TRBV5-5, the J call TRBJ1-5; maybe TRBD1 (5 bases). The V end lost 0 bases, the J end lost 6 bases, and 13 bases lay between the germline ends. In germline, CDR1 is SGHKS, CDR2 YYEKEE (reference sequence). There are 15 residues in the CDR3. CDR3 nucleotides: TGTGCCAGCAGCTTGGGGAGGGGACGTGGTCAGCCCCAGCATTTT. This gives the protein CASSLGRGRGQPQHF. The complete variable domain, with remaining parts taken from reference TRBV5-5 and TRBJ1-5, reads DAGVTQSPTHLIKTRGQQVTLRCSPISGHKSVSWYQQVLGQGPQFIFQYYEKEERGRGNFPDRFSARQFPNYSSELNVNALLLGDSALYLCASSLGRGRGQPQHFGDGTRLSIL.

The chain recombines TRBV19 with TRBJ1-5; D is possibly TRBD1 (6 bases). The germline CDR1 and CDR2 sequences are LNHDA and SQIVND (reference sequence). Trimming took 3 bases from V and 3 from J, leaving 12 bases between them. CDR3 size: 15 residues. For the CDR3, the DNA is TGTGCCAGTAGTATTCTTGACAGGCCCAATCAGCCCCAGCATTTT. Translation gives CASSILDRPNQPQHF.

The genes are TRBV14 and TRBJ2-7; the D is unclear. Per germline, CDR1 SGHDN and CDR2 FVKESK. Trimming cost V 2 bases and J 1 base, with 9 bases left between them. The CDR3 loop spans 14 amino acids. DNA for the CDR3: TGTGCCAGCAGCCAAATCGGGTTTTCCTACGAGCAGTACTTC. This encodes CASSQIGFSYEQYF. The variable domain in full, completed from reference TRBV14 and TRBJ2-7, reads EAGVTQFPSHSVIEKGQTVTLRCDPISGHDNLYWYRRVMGKEIKFLLHFVKESKQDESGMPNNRFLAERTGGTYSTLKVQPAELEDSGVYFCASSQIGFSYEQYFGPGTRLTVT.

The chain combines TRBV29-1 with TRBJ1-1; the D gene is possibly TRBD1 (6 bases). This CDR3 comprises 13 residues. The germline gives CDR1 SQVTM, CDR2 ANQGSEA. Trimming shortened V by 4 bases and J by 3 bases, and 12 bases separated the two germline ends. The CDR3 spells CSVGGQKDTEAFF. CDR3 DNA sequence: TGCAGCGTTGGGGGGCAAAAGGACACTGAAGCTTTCTTT.

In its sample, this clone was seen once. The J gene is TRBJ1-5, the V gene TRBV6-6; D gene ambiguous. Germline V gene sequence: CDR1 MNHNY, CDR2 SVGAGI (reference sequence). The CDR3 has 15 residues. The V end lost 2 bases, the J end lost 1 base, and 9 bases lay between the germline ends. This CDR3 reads CASSYRSLSNQPQHF. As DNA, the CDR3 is TGTGCCAGCAGTTACCGGAGCCTGAGCAATCAGCCCCAGCATTTT.

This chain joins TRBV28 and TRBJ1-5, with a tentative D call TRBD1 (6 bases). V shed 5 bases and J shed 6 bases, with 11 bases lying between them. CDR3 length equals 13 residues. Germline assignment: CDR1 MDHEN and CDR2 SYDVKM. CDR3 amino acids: CASSNTGFQPQHF. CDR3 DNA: TGTGCCAGCAGTAATACAGGGTTTCAGCCCCAGCATTTT.

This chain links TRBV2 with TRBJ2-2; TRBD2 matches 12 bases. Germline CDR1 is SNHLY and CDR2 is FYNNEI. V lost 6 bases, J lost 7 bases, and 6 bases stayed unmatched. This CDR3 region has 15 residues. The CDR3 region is CASSPSGRANGELFF. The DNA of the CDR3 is TGTGCCAGCAGCCCTAGCGGGAGGGCCAACGGGGAGCTGTTTTTT.